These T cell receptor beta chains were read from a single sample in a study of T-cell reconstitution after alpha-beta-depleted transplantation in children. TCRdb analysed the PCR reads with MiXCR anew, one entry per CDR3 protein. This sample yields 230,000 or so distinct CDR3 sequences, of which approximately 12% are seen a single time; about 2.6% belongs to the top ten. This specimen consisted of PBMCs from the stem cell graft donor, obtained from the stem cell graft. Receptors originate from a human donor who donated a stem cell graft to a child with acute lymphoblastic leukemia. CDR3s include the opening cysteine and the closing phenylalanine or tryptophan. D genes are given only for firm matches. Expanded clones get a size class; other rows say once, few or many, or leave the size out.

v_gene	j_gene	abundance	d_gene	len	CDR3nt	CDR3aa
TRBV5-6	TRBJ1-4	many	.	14	TGTGCCAGCAGACAGAGCCCAACTAATGAAAAACTGTTTTTT	CASRQSPTNEKLFF
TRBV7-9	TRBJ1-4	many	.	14	TGTGCCAGCAGCCCCCGGGGGGGCGACGAAAAACTGTTTTTT	CASSPRGGDEKLFF
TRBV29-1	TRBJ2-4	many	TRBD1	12	TGCAGCGTTGGACAGGGAGAGAACATTCAGTACTTC	CSVGQGENIQYF
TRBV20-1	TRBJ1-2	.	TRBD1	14	TGCAGGCCCGGGACAGGGGTTATATTTGATGGCTACACCTTC	CRPGTGVIFDGYTF
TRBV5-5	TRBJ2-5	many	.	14	TGTGCCAGCAGCTTGGCAATAGGGTTAGAGACCCAGTACTTC	CASSLAIGLETQYF
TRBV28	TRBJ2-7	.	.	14	TGTGCCAACACCAACAGCAGGGGTGGTTACGAGCAGTACTTC	CANTNSRGGYEQYF
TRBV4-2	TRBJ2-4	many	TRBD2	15	TGTGCCAGCAGCAGAACCGGGACTAGCGTGGCCATTCAGTACTTC	CASSRTGTSVAIQYF
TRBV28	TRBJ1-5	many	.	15	TGTGCCAGCAGCGCCCAAGGCAGGGGCAATCAGCCCCAGCATTTT	CASSAQGRGNQPQHF
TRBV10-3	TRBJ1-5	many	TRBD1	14	TGTGCCATCAACTCAGGAGGGGGCGATCAGCCCCAGCATTTT	CAINSGGGDQPQHF
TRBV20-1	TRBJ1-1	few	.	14	TGCAGTGCTAGAGATATATCTCATAACACTGAAGCTTTCTTT	CSARDISHNTEAFF
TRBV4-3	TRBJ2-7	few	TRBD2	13	TGCGCCAGCAGCCAAGAAGGGAGGGGCGAGCAGTACTTC	CASSQEGRGEQYF
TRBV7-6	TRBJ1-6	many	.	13	TGTGCCAGCAGCCTCTTTACGGGGTTTCCCCTCCACTTT	CASSLFTGFPLHF
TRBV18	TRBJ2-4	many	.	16	TGTGCCAGCTCACCAGGGAGTAACCTAGCCAAAAACATTCAGTACTTC	CASSPGSNLAKNIQYF
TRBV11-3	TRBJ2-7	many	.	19	TGTGCCAGCAGCTCGACATGGGGCGTCGGGGCAGGACGCTCCTACGAGCAGTACTTC	CASSSTWGVGAGRSYEQYF
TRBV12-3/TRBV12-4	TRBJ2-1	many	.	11	TGTGCCAGCAGTCGGATGGGTGAGCAGTTCTTC	CASSRMGEQFF
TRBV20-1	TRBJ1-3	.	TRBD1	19	TGCAGTGCTAGAGGTCCTCTAGTGGACAGGGGGCGTTCTGGAAACACCATATATTTT	CSARGPLVDRGRSGNTIYF
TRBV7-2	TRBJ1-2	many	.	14	TGTGCCAGCAGCTTAGTTGGCGAGGACTATGGCTACACCTTC	CASSLVGEDYGYTF
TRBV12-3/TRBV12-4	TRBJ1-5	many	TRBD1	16	TGTGCCAGCAGTTTGACAGGGTTTGGGGGCAATCAGCCCCAGCATTTT	CASSLTGFGGNQPQHF
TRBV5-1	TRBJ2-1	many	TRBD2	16	TGCGCCAGCAGCTTGGCCGGGGGGAGATCCTACAATGAGCAGTTCTTC	CASSLAGGRSYNEQFF
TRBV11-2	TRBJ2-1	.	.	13	TGTGCCAGCAGCAGAGAACTGTACAATGAGCAGTTCTTC	CASSRELYNEQFF
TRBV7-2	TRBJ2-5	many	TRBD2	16	TGTGCCAGCAGCTTAGACGGTAGCGGGGGCCACGGGTCCCAGTACTTC	CASSLDGSGGHGSQYF
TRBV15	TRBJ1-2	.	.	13	TGTGCCACCAGCGCAATTCGGGGGAACGGCTACACCTTC	CATSAIRGNGYTF
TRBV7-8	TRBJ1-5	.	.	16	TGTGCCAGCAGCTTAGCTGTGGCCCCTAGCAATCAGCCCCAGCATTTT	CASSLAVAPSNQPQHF
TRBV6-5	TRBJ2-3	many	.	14	TGTGCCAGCAGTTACTCGCGAAGCACAGATACGCAGTATTTT	CASSYSRSTDTQYF
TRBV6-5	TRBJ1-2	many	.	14	TGTGCCAGCAGTATCAGCTCCGATAACTATGGCTACACCTTC	CASSISSDNYGYTF
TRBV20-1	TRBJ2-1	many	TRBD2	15	TGCAGTGCTCCGGGGGGAGCGGGATCTTACAATGAGCAGTTCTTC	CSAPGGAGSYNEQFF
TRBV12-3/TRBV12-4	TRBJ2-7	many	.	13	TGTGCCAGCAGTACCCCTCTATTGGACGAGCAGTACTTC	CASSTPLLDEQYF
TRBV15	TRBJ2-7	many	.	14	TGTGCCACCAGCAGATCGGGGGTCCTGTGGGAGCAGTACTTC	CATSRSGVLWEQYF
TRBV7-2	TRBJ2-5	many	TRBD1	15	TGTGCCAGCAGTTCCGGGACAGGGTTCCAAGAGACCCAGTACTTC	CASSSGTGFQETQYF
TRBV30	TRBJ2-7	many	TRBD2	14	TGTGCCTGGAGAAGAGGTGGTAGCGGGGACGAGCAGTACTTC	CAWRRGGSGDEQYF
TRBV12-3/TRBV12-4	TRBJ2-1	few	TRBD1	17	TGTGCCAGCAGTTTAGCGCTACGGACAGGTTCTTTATGGGAGCAGTTCTTC	CASSLALRTGSLWEQFF
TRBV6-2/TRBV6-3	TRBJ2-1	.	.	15	TGTGCCAGCAGTTACTTTCATAGCTCCTACAATGAGCAGTTCTTC	CASSYFHSSYNEQFF